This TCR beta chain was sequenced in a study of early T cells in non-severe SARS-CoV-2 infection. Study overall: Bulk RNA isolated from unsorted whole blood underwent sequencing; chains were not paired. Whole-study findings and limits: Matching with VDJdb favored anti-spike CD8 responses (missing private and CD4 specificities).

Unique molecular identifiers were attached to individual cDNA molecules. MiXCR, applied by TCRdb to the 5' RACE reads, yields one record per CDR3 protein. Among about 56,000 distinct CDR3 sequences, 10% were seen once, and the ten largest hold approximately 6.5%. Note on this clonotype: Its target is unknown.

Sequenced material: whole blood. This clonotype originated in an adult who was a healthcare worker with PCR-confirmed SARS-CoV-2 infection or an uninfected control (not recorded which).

CDR3 region: CASSSIAGSYNEQFF. CDR3 nucleotides: TGCGCCAGCAGCTCCATAGCGGGTAGCTACAATGAGCAGTTCTTC. The V and J genes are TRBV5-1 and TRBJ2-1; TRBD2 aligns across 7 bases. Germline-derived CDR1 and CDR2 are SGHRS and YFSETQ. The V gene end was trimmed by 3 bases and the J gene end by 3 bases; junction bases not matched to a gene: 6. The CDR3 totals 15 residues.